This T cell receptor (beta chain) was recovered during a study of T cell changes during pregnancy in multiple sclerosis. Profiling relied on immunoSEQ multiplex PCR, and the TCRdb table lists in-frame clones only, not all of them. Of some 44,000 clones listed, roughly 90% are singletons. Unmatched junction bases numbered 12, after V lost 8 bases and J lost 8 bases. Germline-derived CDR1 and CDR2 are SQVTM and ANQGSEA. The CDR3 length is 13 residues. The rearrangement uses TRBV29-1 and TRBJ1-5; 7 positions agree with TRBD1. The sequence was obtained from a female donor with multiple sclerosis, enrolled in a pregnancy study. The sample consisted of CD4+ T cells from peripheral blood mononuclear cells, taken before pregnancy. In nucleotides, the CDR3 is TGCAGCATTAGGGACAGTCTCCGAGAGCCCCAGCATTTT. It specifies CSIRDSLREPQHF.